This T cell receptor (beta chain) was recorded in a study of siplizumab effects on memory and regulatory T cells. The V and J ends lost 2 bases and 7 bases respectively, with 11 bases between them. CDR1 and CDR2 from the germline V gene are MNHEY and SMNVEV (reference sequence). This CDR3 comprises 14 residues. The assay was immunoSEQ multiplex PCR, and TCRdb's table has in-frame clones only and misses some. The sample has tens of thousands of clones, 95% to 97% seen once. Sequencing was done on a sample of naive CD4+ T cells sorted from blood. The chain is built from TRBV27 and TRBJ2-2; maybe TRBD1 (6 bases). The source is a human donor in good health. The CDR3 bases are TGTGCCAGCAGTTTAGCGACAGGCTTCGGGGAGCTGTTTTTT. This sequence encodes CASSLATGFGELFF.